This T cell receptor beta chain was profiled in a study of T-cell reconstitution after alpha-beta-depleted transplantation in children. This clonotype was seen repeatedly, ten times or more. What it binds is not known. Study results and limitations: Several hundred graft clones that had expanded were reportedly the source of alpha-beta T cells about two months after transplant. T-cell counts and diversity at one year following transplant were attributed mainly to newly produced T cells. Surviving thymic progenitors and recipient T cells were the source of high TCRbeta diversity at day 60 in some patients.

For TCRbeta, the library was prepared with unique molecular identifiers. TCRdb reprocessed the PCR reads with MiXCR, giving one entry per CDR3 protein. The table shows about 200,000 distinct CDR3 sequences, with 5.5% to 7% occurring only once. Germline-derived CDR1 and CDR2 are LGHDT and YNNKEL (reference sequence). The length of the CDR3 is 17 residues. The V and J ends lost 1 base and 8 bases respectively, with 21 bases between them. The material was PBMCs, obtained before TCRalphabeta/CD19-depleted stem cell transplant. V is TRBV3-1 and J is TRBJ1-5; no clear D. This receptor was identified in a girl under three years old with combined immunodeficiency, due to receive a stem cell transplant. CDR3 loop: CASSQGLARSLLKPQHF. Written as DNA, the CDR3 is TGTGCCAGCAGCCAAGGATTAGCGCGTAGCCTTCTGAAGCCCCAGCATTTT.